What follows are 24 T cell receptor beta chains derived from one specimen sequenced in a study of CD8+ T cells in alopecia areata. The treatment denotes: oral pan-JAK inhibitor, 5-10 mg twice daily. RNA was extracted and reverse transcribed into cDNA as the sequencing template. Sequenced by immunoSEQ multiplex PCR; TCRdb stores in-frame clones only, minus some. The sample carries more than 100,000 clones, 53% recorded once. Sequences were derived from CD4+ T cells sorted from blood, sampled at week 4, from a patient treated with tofacitinib. These receptor sequences come from a human donor with alopecia areata.

This clone was seen only a few times. This chain uses TRBV29-1 with TRBJ2-1, with TRBD2 identical over 11 bases. The CDR3 has 13 residues. Germline loops: CDR1 SQVTM, CDR2 ANQGSEA. The V segment lost 7 bases and the J segment 7 bases; nucleotides outside the gene matches: 6. CDR3 sequence (DNA): TGCAGCGGGGTAGGACTAGCGGGTAATGAGCAGTTCTTC. It yields the protein CSGVGLAGNEQFF.

J is TRBJ2-2 and V is TRBV2; D call uncertain. Germline CDR1 SNHLY, CDR2 FYNNEI. The ends were cut back, 6 bases at V and 7 bases at J, with 9 bases in the middle. The CDR3 has 12 residues. Written as DNA, the CDR3 is TGTGCCAGCAGGAACAGAATCGGGGAGCTGTTTTTT. Its translation is CASRNRIGELFF.

The CDR3 DNA sequence: TGCAGCGCCAGTTCCTCTGGAAACACCATATATTTT. Protein product: CSASSSGNTIYF. The J gene is TRBJ1-3, the V gene TRBV29-1; D not resolved. Germline assignment: CDR1 SQVTM and CDR2 ANQGSEA. The ends were cut back, 7 bases at V and 0 bases at J, with 7 bases in the middle. The CDR3 sequence is 12 residues long.

The chain combines TRBV7-9 with TRBJ1-5; D remains unclear. The V gene's germline CDR1 is SEHNR and CDR2 FQNEAQ (reference sequence). V was clipped by 6 bases and J by 5 bases, with 11 bases between them. The CDR3 runs to 13 residues. The CDR3 DNA follows: TGTGCCAGCAGTCTTGGAGGTTATCAGCCCCAGCATTTT. The encoded protein is CASSLGGYQPQHF.

This sequence joins TRBV9 and TRBJ1-2; 7 nucleotides line up with TRBD1. The CDR3 covers 13 residues. The junction had 3 bases not matched to a gene; V was cut back by 2 bases and J by 5 bases. Germline V CDR1 and CDR2: SGDLS, YYNGEE. CDR3 DNA sequence: TGTGCCAGCAGCGTGGACAGGTCTTATGGCTACACCTTC. This codes for CASSVDRSYGYTF.

This clone appeared a few times. The J gene is TRBJ2-3, the V gene TRBV29-1, with TRBD2 as a possible D gene (6 bases). V lost 7 bases, J lost 0 bases, and 11 bases lay in between. The CDR3 consists of 13 residues. The V gene's germline CDR1 is SQVTM and CDR2 ANQGSEA. CDR3 in amino acids: CSAGGESTDTQYF. CDR3 coding DNA: TGCAGCGCCGGGGGAGAAAGCACAGATACGCAGTATTTT.

The chain is built from TRBV27 and TRBJ2-7; 7 nucleotides align to TRBD1. With V trimmed by 11 bases and J by 4 bases, 11 bases remained unmatched. The CDR3 is 13 residues long. Looked up from germline, CDR1 is MNHEY and CDR2 is SMNVEV (reference sequence). CDR3 protein: CAPGNRGRYEQYF. The CDR3 DNA reads TGTGCCCCAGGTAATAGGGGGCGATACGAGCAGTACTTC.

V and J are TRBV29-1 and TRBJ2-3; 7 bases line up with TRBD1. CDR3 length equals 15 residues. The J segment lost 1 base and the V segment lost 5 bases, leaving 9 bases of the junction unmatched. CDR1 and CDR2 from the germline V gene are SQVTM and ANQGSEA. CDR3 protein: CSVRNRGSRTDTQYF. The CDR3 DNA reads as TGCAGCGTTCGAAACAGGGGCTCACGCACAGATACGCAGTATTTT.

This clone was found a few times. J is TRBJ1-6 and V is TRBV7-2; no definite D call. The V gene lost 4 bases and the J gene lost 7 bases, with 8 bases spanning the gap. The CDR3 is made up of 13 amino acids. The V gene's germline CDR1 is SGHTA and CDR2 FQGNSA. This CDR3 is CASSWGRNSPLHF. The CDR3 DNA reads TGTGCCAGCAGCTGGGGAAGAAATTCACCCCTCCACTTT.

The chain uses TRBV27 and TRBJ1-4, with D maybe TRBD1 (5 bases). CDR1 and CDR2 (germline): MNHEY, SMNVEV (reference sequence). The CDR3 contains 17 residues. V shed 3 bases and J shed 3 bases, with 17 bases lying between them. CDR3 region: CASSFSGSGGANEKLFF. The CDR3 nucleotides read TGTGCCAGCAGTTTTTCGGGGTCGGGGGGGGCTAATGAAAAACTGTTTTTT.

The rearrangement uses TRBV6-5 and TRBJ2-6; 7 bases match TRBD1. V shed 4 bases and J 0 bases; nucleotides not matched to a gene: 3. Germline V gives CDR1 MNHEY, CDR2 SVGAGI. The CDR3 extends over 16 amino acids. CDR3 loop: CASSSWTGSGANVLTF. The CDR3 nucleotides are TGTGCCAGCAGTTCTTGGACAGGCTCTGGGGCCAACGTCCTGACTTTC.

The V call is TRBV30, the J call TRBJ1-5; no reliable D call. Germline assignment: CDR1 GTSNPN and CDR2 SVGIG (reference sequence). There are 13 residues in the CDR3. V dropped 2 bases and J dropped 2 bases, with 7 bases sitting between them. Written as DNA, the CDR3 is TGTGCCTGGAGTATCCAGGGCAATCAGCCCCAGCATTTT. Its translation: CAWSIQGNQPQHF.

This clone was found a few times. The chain has TRBV6-1 and TRBJ1-1; 7 nucleotides agree with TRBD1. The ends lost 6 bases at V and 2 bases at J; junction bases unmatched: 3. Germline values: CDR1 MNHNS, CDR2 SASEGT. The CDR3 runs to 13 residues. CDR3 in DNA: TGTGCCAGCAGCGGGACAGCCAACACTGAAGCTTTCTTT. It codes for CASSGTANTEAFF.

V is TRBV11-2 and J is TRBJ2-1; possibly TRBD1 for D (5 bases). CDR3 length equals 15 residues. Germline assignment: CDR1 SGHAT and CDR2 FQNNGV. Trimming left V 8 bases short and J 2 bases short, with 16 bases between. The CDR3 DNA reads as TGTGCCAGCTCCCGGGCCCAGGGCACCTACAATGAGCAGTTCTTC. Translating gives CASSRAQGTYNEQFF. The full variable domain, in which reference TRBV11-2 and TRBJ2-1 provide the parts outside the CDR3, is EAGVAQSPRYKIIEKRQSVAFWCNPISGHATLYWYQQILGQGPKLLIQFQNNGVVDDSQLPKDRFSAERLKGVDSTLKIQPAKLEDSAVYLCASSRAQGTYNEQFFGPGTRLTVL.

In this sample, this clone turned up a few times. This sequence joins TRBV7-2 and TRBJ2-5; D unclear. Germline CDR1 reads SGHTA; CDR2 reads FQGNSA. V was cut by 5 bases and J by 7 bases, with 11 bases left in between. The CDR3 totals 12 residues. CDR3 residues: CASSPASATQYF. In nucleotides, the CDR3 is TGTGCCAGCAGCCCCGCGTCGGCGACCCAGTACTTC.

The chain carries TRBV7-2 and TRBJ2-1; D uncertain. V dropped 3 bases and J dropped 2 bases, with 2 bases sitting between them. Germline loops: CDR1 SGHTA, CDR2 FQGNSA. The length of the CDR3 is 12 residues. The CDR3 DNA is TGTGCCAGCAGCTTCGCCTACAATGAGCAGTTCTTC. This codes for CASSFAYNEQFF.

The V call is TRBV27, the J call TRBJ1-2; 11 bases are a match to TRBD1. With V trimmed by 5 bases and J by 5 bases, 13 bases remained unmatched. The CDR3 sequence is 17 residues long. Per germline, CDR1 MNHEY and CDR2 SMNVEV (reference sequence). The CDR3 region is CASSPRTGGVLNYGYTF. The CDR3 nucleotides read TGTGCCAGCAGTCCCCGGACAGGGGGCGTCTTAAATTATGGCTACACCTTC.

For the CDR3, the DNA is TGCAGCGTTGAAGTGGGACAGAGCTCCTACGAGCAGTACTTC. Translated: CSVEVGQSSYEQYF. This rearrangement joins TRBV29-1 to TRBJ2-7, with 7 bases fitting TRBD1. The CDR3 covers 14 residues. The V and J ends lost 1 base and 0 bases, in that order; junction bases with no gene match: 3. Looked up from germline, CDR1 is SQVTM and CDR2 is ANQGSEA.

This chain joins TRBV5-1 and TRBJ2-2; D possibly matches TRBD1 or TRBD2 (5 bases each). V was trimmed by 4 bases and J by 7 bases, leaving 11 bases between them. The length of the CDR3 is 13 residues. The germline CDR1 and CDR2 sequences are SGHRS and YFSETQ. The CDR3 loop reads CASSRGERGELFF. CDR3 in DNA: TGCGCCAGCAGCAGGGGAGAGCGCGGGGAGCTGTTTTTT.

This clone was seen a few times. The V and J genes are TRBV29-1 and TRBJ2-1; 12 bases fit TRBD2. This CDR3 is 16 amino acids long. Germline CDR1 SQVTM, CDR2 ANQGSEA. V dropped 4 bases and J dropped 5; count of bases not matched to a gene: 9. CDR3 sequence: CSVGRVRLAGDNEQFF. CDR3 coding DNA: TGCAGCGTTGGCAGAGTTAGACTAGCGGGAGACAATGAGCAGTTCTTC.

The rearrangement joins TRBV7-8 to TRBJ2-4; 7 nucleotides match TRBD1. The CDR3 extends over 15 amino acids. The trim removed 1 base at V and 7 bases at J, leaving 7 bases unmatched. CDR1 and CDR2 (germline): SGHVS, FQNEAQ. The CDR3 loop reads CASSLVRGGGNIQYF. The CDR3 coding sequence is TGTGCCAGCAGCTTAGTAAGAGGGGGCGGGAACATTCAGTACTTC.

This clone was recorded a few times. The chain recombines TRBV29-1 with TRBJ1-2; 8 positions match TRBD1. This CDR3 has 11 amino acids. Looked up from germline, CDR1 is SQVTM and CDR2 is ANQGSEA. V dropped 4 bases and J dropped 6; count of bases not matched to a gene: 1. The CDR3 loop is CSVAGGDGYTF. Written as DNA, the CDR3 is TGCAGCGTTGCAGGGGGCGATGGCTACACCTTC.

The rearrangement links TRBV29-1 to TRBJ1-5; D is undetermined. Trimming pared 5 bases from V and 4 bases from J, leaving 6 bases between. This CDR3 has 11 amino acids. The V gene's germline CDR1 is SQVTM and CDR2 ANQGSEA. In DNA, the CDR3 is TGCAGCGTTTCGAGTAATCAGCCCCAGCATTTT. Translated, it gives CSVSSNQPQHF.

This chain connects TRBV30 to TRBJ2-6; 7 nucleotides line up with TRBD2. Unmatched junction bases numbered 13, after V lost 1 base and J lost 1 base. In germline, CDR1 is GTSNPN, CDR2 SVGIG (reference sequence). The CDR3 sequence is 19 residues long. The DNA of the CDR3 is TGTGCCTGGAGTGACGAGTTCGGGGGGTATTATTCTGGGGCCAACGTCCTGACTTTC. Residues: CAWSDEFGGYYSGANVLTF. The whole variable domain, remainder taken from reference TRBV30 and TRBJ2-6, is SQTIHQWPATLVQPVGSPLSLECTVEGTSNPNLYWYRQAAGRGLQLLFYSVGIGQISSEVPQNLSASRPQDRQFILSSKKLLLSDSGFYLCAWSDEFGGYYSGANVLTFGAGSRLTVL.